This T cell receptor (beta chain) was retrieved from a study of human T cells and chemical hapten exposure. Study context: Alopecia areata, totalis or universalis was found in mostly female patients.

This clonotype has a count of ten or more. Each CDR3 protein is one row after TCRdb ran MiXCR on the RACE reads. The sample holds about 55,000 distinct CDR3 sequences, approximately 9.7% seen once. Germline V gene lookup returns CDR1 SGHRS and CDR2 YFSETQ. The CDR3 loop spans 16 amino acids. Losses at the gene ends were 4 bases for V and 8 bases for J; bases not matched to a gene: 13. Time point specified: pre-sensitization, week 0. Treatment described: therapeutic diphenylcyclopropenone sensitization with weekly scalp DPC. Researchers extracted total RNA from unfractionated whole blood. The specimen comprised whole blood, sampled in connection with sensitization to the hapten diphenylcyclopropenone (DPC). The chain employs TRBV5-1 and TRBJ1-1; 11 bases are shared with TRBD1. This sequence originates from a woman in her thirties with alopecia areata. Some clones in this sample may be carry-over from other donors' samples. For the CDR3, the DNA is TGCGCCAGCAGCCCAGCCTCCGGGACAGGGGGGGAAGAAGCTTTCTTT. Its protein product is CASSPASGTGGEEAFF.